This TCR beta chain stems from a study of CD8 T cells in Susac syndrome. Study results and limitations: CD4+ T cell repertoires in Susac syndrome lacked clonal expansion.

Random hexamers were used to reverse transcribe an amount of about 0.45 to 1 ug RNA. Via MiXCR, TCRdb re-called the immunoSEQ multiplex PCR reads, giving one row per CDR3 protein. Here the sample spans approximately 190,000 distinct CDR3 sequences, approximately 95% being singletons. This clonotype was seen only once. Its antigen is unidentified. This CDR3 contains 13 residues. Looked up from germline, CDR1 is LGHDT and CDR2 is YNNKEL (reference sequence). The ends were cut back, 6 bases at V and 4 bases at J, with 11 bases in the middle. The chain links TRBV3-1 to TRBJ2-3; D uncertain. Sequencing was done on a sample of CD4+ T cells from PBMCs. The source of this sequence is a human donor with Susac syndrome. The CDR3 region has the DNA TGTGCCAGCAGTCGATCATACTCAGATACGCAGTATTTT. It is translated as CASSRSYSDTQYF.